This T cell receptor (beta chain) was sequenced for a study of a mutant IDH1 vaccine in newly diagnosed glioma. The study, taken as a whole, reports: Changes in top peripheral clonotypes did not appear linked to pseudoprogression.

The germline CDR1 and CDR2 sequences are SGHRS and YFSETQ. The junction had 2 bases not matched to a gene; V was cut back by 0 bases and J by 7 bases. This CDR3 has 14 amino acids. The time point denotes: baseline, week 1 (first vaccination visit). The treatment here: pre-vaccination baseline after standard-of-care therapy. Donor diagnoses consisted of new WHO grade 3 or 4 IDH1-mutant, ATRX-lost astrocytomas. A note on this clone: No antigen is known for it.

Generated by immunoSEQ multiplex PCR, the TCRdb table keeps only in-frame clones and is missing some. The table records 92,000 or so clones, approximately 80% of them present only once. The sample here was PBMCs, taken from a glioma patient treated with radiotherapy, temozolomide or both. This chain connects TRBV5-1 to TRBJ1-2, with 11 bases lining up with TRBD1. The TCR originated in a man in his forties with glioma. Some clones in this sample may be carry-over from other donors' samples. The CDR3 loop reads CASSLEGQGGGYTF. DNA of the CDR3: TGCGCCAGCAGCTTGGAGGGACAGGGGGGTGGCTACACCTTC.